One sample yielded the 15 T cell receptor beta chains listed below, sequenced in a study of monozygotic twins with inflammatory bowel disease. TCRdb processed the 5' RACE reads again and assigns one entry to each CDR3 protein, with no DNA. The sample table sets out roughly 300,000 distinct CDR3 sequences. The sequenced sample was blood. The receptors originated from a human donor with ulcerative colitis or Crohn's disease, or a healthy co-twin of an affected twin (not recorded which).

This rearrangement joins TRBV4-3 to TRBJ1-1; the TCRdb call, TRBD1, lacks DNA for checking. Germline lookup yields CDR1 LGHNA and CDR2 YSLEER. The CDR3 spans 14 residues. CDR3 loop: CASSQDNGGTEAFF.

The rearrangement uses TRBV5-1 and TRBJ2-1. This CDR3 is 15 amino acids long. In germline, CDR1 is SGHRS, CDR2 YFSETQ. The CDR3 spells CASSSTRSSYNEQFF.

CDR3 protein: CASSPPTGGRNEQFF. V gene TRBV18 combines with J gene TRBJ2-1; as DNA is missing, the TRBD1 call by TCRdb cannot be tested. The CDR3 has 15 amino acids. Germline V CDR1 and CDR2: KGHSH, LQKENI. The full variable domain, its missing parts supplied by reference TRBV18 and TRBJ2-1, is NAGVMQNPRHLVRRRGQEARLRCSPMKGHSHVYWYRQLPEEGLKFMVYLQKENIIDESGMPKERFSAEFPKEGPSILRIQQVVRGDSAAYFCASSPPTGGRNEQFFGPGTRLTVL.

The V and J genes are TRBV7-2 and TRBJ2-7. The CDR3 consists of 14 residues. Germline CDR1 reads SGHTA; CDR2 reads FQGNSA. CDR3: CASSRSGGYYEQYF. Supplemented by reference TRBV7-2 and TRBJ2-7, the full variable domain reads GAGVSQSPSNKVTEKGKDVELRCDPISGHTALYWYRQSLGQGLEFLIYFQGNSAPDKSGLPSDRFSAERTGGSVSTLTIQRTQQEDSAVYLCASSRSGGYYEQYFGPGTRLTVT.

This sequence joins TRBV12-3 or TRBV12-4 and TRBJ2-2. This CDR3 has 16 residues. The CDR3 sequence is CASSLAPVQFSGELFF.

The V call is TRBV4-3, the J call TRBJ2-7; there is no DNA to check the TCRdb D call of TRBD2. CDR3 size: 18 residues. Germline assignment: CDR1 LGHNA and CDR2 YSLEER. The CDR3 loop is CASSQLETGTSVPYEQYF.

The chain is built from TRBV12-3 or TRBV12-4 and TRBJ1-1; TCRdb picks TRBD1, but there is no DNA to check that call. The CDR3 totals 13 residues. This CDR3 reads CASNDGNSGEAFF.

The chain couples TRBV5-1 to TRBJ2-7; as DNA is missing, the TRBD1 call by TCRdb cannot be tested. Germline CDR1 and CDR2: SGHRS and YFSETQ. This CDR3 is built from 13 residues. CDR3 sequence: CASRHTDRERQYF.

The rearrangement links TRBV5-1 to TRBJ2-7; TCRdb picks TRBD1, but there is no DNA to check that call. CDR3 length equals 12 residues. Germline assignment: CDR1 SGHRS and CDR2 YFSETQ. CDR3 in amino acids: CASSTRSGEQYF.

The V call is TRBV20-1, the J call TRBJ1-5; TCRdb designates TRBD1, a call that cannot be tested without DNA. Germline assignment: CDR1 DFQATT and CDR2 SNEGSKA (reference sequence). The CDR3 extends over 16 amino acids. The CDR3 reads CSALLRDRLKNQPQHF.

The chain joins TRBV20-1 to TRBJ2-5; TCRdb picks TRBD2, but there is no DNA to check that call. The germline V gene encodes CDR1 DFQATT and CDR2 SNEGSKA (reference sequence). The CDR3 runs 14 residues. CDR3 residues: CSARDPGVLETQYF.

The V and J genes are TRBV28 and TRBJ2-2; without DNA, the TCRdb call of TRBD2 cannot be checked. The CDR3 length is 17 residues. Germline V gives CDR1 MDHEN, CDR2 SYDVKM. Here the CDR3 reads CASSFRSGGVNTGELFF.

The rearrangement uses TRBV6-1 and TRBJ2-7; lacking DNA, the TRBD2 call made by TCRdb goes unchecked. Germline V gene lookup returns CDR1 MNHNS and CDR2 SASEGT. This CDR3 spans 14 amino acids. The CDR3 loop is CASSRLGGIDEQYF.

This chain joins TRBV5-1 and TRBJ2-6. Germline V CDR1 and CDR2: SGHRS, YFSETQ. The length of the CDR3 is 15 residues. CDR3 loop: CASSGSLSGANVLTF.

This chain connects TRBV5-1 to TRBJ2-2; the D gene TCRdb calls, TRBD1, cannot be checked with no DNA. The germline gives CDR1 SGHRS, CDR2 YFSETQ. The CDR3 sequence is 16 residues long. CDR3 sequence reads: CASSFGTGSNTGELFF.